A selection of T cell receptor beta chains follows, all from one sample in a study of T cell repertoires in cytomegalovirus infection. TCRdb called the reads again in MiXCR, with one record for every CDR3 protein. The sample yields 550,000 to 700,000 distinct CDR3 sequences, approximately 40% seen once. Their cognate antigens are unknown. The sample here was cultured PBMCs, taken from culture after CMV antigen stimulation. Receptor source: a human donor in good health (CMV status not recorded). Some clones in this sample may be carry-over from other donors' samples. The CDR3 runs from the conserved cysteine through the conserved F or W. The order of the fields is CDR3 protein, CDR3 length, clone size, J gene, V gene. Only part of the rows carry a size: once, few, many, or a class if the clone is expanded.

CDR3aa: CASSPELGSSYNEQFF; len: 16; abundance: .; j_gene: TRBJ2-1; v_gene: TRBV4-2
CDR3aa: CASSPRSRPYEQYF; len: 14; abundance: .; j_gene: TRBJ2-7; v_gene: TRBV6-2/TRBV6-3
CDR3aa: CASSSWVGSYEQYF; len: 14; abundance: few; j_gene: TRBJ2-7; v_gene: TRBV7-2
CDR3aa: CASGFVAGMFFGTDTQYF; len: 18; abundance: many; j_gene: TRBJ2-3; v_gene: TRBV12-5
CDR3aa: CASSSDSGTAYEQFF; len: 15; abundance: few; j_gene: TRBJ2-1; v_gene: TRBV7-9
CDR3aa: CAITDLGGTEAFF; len: 13; abundance: .; j_gene: TRBJ1-1; v_gene: TRBV6-6
CDR3aa: CASSIPTGVGQPQHF; len: 15; abundance: .; j_gene: TRBJ1-5; v_gene: TRBV19
CDR3aa: CASQGVRTEAFF; len: 12; abundance: once; j_gene: TRBJ1-1; v_gene: TRBV2
CDR3aa: CASSPEGIEAFF; len: 12; abundance: .; j_gene: TRBJ1-1; v_gene: TRBV14
CDR3aa: CASSIASGEQYF; len: 12; abundance: .; j_gene: TRBJ2-7; v_gene: TRBV12-3/TRBV12-4
CDR3aa: CASSFGRSNQPQHF; len: 14; abundance: many; j_gene: TRBJ1-5; v_gene: TRBV12-3/TRBV12-4
CDR3aa: CASSSTVPYGYTF; len: 13; abundance: few; j_gene: TRBJ1-2; v_gene: TRBV7-9
CDR3aa: CASSLTGVSADAFF; len: 14; abundance: .; j_gene: TRBJ1-1; v_gene: TRBV11-2
CDR3aa: CATSRDQRLGRYEQYF; len: 16; abundance: few; j_gene: TRBJ2-7; v_gene: TRBV15
CDR3aa: CASSSNTPYEQYF; len: 13; abundance: .; j_gene: TRBJ2-7; v_gene: TRBV11-2
CDR3aa: CASSQRGGGFEQYF; len: 14; abundance: few; j_gene: TRBJ2-7; v_gene: TRBV7-9
CDR3aa: CASSYSKGGAFF; len: 12; abundance: .; j_gene: TRBJ1-1; v_gene: TRBV6-6
CDR3aa: CANALRGAAYEQYF; len: 14; abundance: .; j_gene: TRBJ2-7; v_gene: TRBV12-3/TRBV12-4
CDR3aa: CASSKTGRNSPLHF; len: 14; abundance: few; j_gene: TRBJ1-6; v_gene: TRBV12-3/TRBV12-4
CDR3aa: CASSPIGGVSYNEQFF; len: 16; abundance: few; j_gene: TRBJ2-1; v_gene: TRBV7-2
CDR3aa: CAWSVIGLADEQFF; len: 14; abundance: once; j_gene: TRBJ2-1; v_gene: TRBV30
CDR3aa: CASQIVRASTGNQPQHF; len: 17; abundance: .; j_gene: TRBJ1-5; v_gene: TRBV7-9